Listed below are T cell receptor beta chains from one sample, sequenced in a study of cytomegalovirus exposure and HLA in healthy donors. TCRdb's table, derived via immunoSEQ multiplex PCR, lists solely in-frame clones and lacks some. The sample lists about 200,000 clones, about 83% occurring once. Sequencing was performed on PBMCs. These receptors were taken from a girl aged 10-17 years in good health and CMV-seronegative. The CDR3 runs from the conserved cysteine through the conserved F or W. Each record gives: V gene, clone size, CDR3 protein. Only part of the rows carry a size: once, few, many, or a class if the clone is expanded.

TRBV2 . CASSERLAGENTQYF
TRBV19 . CASSIWGQTYEQYF
TRBV5-1 . CAGWQKLGCSRHNLTEYNSPLHF
TRBV28 . CASIGAPGQENYGYTF
TRBV28 . CASGLAGGQYEQYF
TRBV28 . CASTGQEGQYF
TRBV6-4 . CASRYTGTGPGDYTF
TRBV28 . CASVYRGLAGGQETQYF
TRBV6-1 . CAGGGRGYYNEQFF
TRBV19 . CASSIGTVSYGYTF
TRBV7-9 . CSSSNPSISGANVLTF
TRBV6-5 few CASSYRGVEPQHF
TRBV10-3 . CAISESRAGTSTDTQYF
TRBV28 . CASSWGVTEAFF
TRBV4-2 . CASSQVGQGKGYTF
TRBV30 . CAWSVQNYGYTF
TRBV27 . CASSSLTPGNTIYF
TRBV5-4 . CASSSALLGLAISTDTQYF
TRBV2 . CASSPRETSGRGETQYF
TRBV7-9 . CASSLGQGFYNSPLHF
TRBV7-2 . CASSLAPTAGQPQHF
TRBV30 . CAWSGFELETQYF
TRBV19 . CASSPTGSSYYGYTF
TRBV19 . CASSILRYGSATNYGYTF
TRBV9 once CASSVEVGGGLDQETQYF
TRBV6-6 . CASSYPSKELNTEAFF
TRBV5-1 few CASSLGQGRTEAFF
TRBV6-6 . CASSYSTAPQPGGNIF
TRBV6-6 . CASSGAGGAFGEKLFF
TRBV29-1 few CSVLGIATADTQYF
TRBV10-2 . CASSESRVRGYTF
TRBV5-1 few CASSLAGGRGGELFF
TRBV5-4 . CASSPSHPADYEQYF
TRBV5-4 . CASSWNQGANLNYGYTF
TRBV28 . CASSFVVSYEQYF
TRBV28 . CASSLTGVFEAFF